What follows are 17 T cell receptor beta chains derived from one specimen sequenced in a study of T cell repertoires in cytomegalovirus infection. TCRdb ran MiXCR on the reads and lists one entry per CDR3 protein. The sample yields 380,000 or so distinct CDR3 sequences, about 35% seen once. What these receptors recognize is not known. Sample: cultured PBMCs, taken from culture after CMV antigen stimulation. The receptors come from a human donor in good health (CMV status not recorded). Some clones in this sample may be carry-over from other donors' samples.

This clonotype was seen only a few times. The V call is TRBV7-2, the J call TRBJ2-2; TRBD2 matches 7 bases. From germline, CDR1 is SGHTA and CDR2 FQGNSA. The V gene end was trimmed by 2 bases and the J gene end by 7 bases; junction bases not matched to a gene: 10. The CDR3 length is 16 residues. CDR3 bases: TGTGCCAGCAGCTTAATAGCGGGCCAGTTCGGCGGGGAGCTGTTTTTT. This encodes CASSLIAGQFGGELFF.

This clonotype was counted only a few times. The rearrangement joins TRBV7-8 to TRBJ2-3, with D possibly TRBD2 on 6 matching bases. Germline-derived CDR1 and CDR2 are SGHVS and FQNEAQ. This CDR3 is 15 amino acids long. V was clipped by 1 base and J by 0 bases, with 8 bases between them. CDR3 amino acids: CASSLGEASTDTQYF. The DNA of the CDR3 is TGTGCCAGCAGCTTAGGGGAGGCTAGCACAGATACGCAGTATTTT.

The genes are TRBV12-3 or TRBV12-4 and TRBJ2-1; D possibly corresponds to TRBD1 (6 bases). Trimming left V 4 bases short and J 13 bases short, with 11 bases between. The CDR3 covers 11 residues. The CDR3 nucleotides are TGTGCCAGCAGTTCAAGGGGGAGCCAGTTCTTC. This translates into CASSSRGSQFF.

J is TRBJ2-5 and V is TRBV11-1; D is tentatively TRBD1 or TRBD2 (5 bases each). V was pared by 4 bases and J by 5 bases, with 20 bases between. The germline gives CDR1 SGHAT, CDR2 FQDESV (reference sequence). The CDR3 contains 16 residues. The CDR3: CASSSSHPGWGETQYF. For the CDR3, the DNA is TGTGCCAGCAGCTCGTCTCATCCGGGATGGGGGGAGACCCAGTACTTC.

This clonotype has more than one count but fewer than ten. CDR3 bases: TGTGCCAGCAGCTTAATATTAGCGGGGGGGGAGCAGTACGTC. Its protein is CASSLILAGGEQYV. This chain links TRBV7-2 with TRBJ2-7; 11 bases align to TRBD2. The J segment lost 7 bases and the V segment lost 2 bases, leaving 4 bases of the junction unmatched. This CDR3 has 14 amino acids. Germline CDR1 SGHTA, CDR2 FQGNSA.

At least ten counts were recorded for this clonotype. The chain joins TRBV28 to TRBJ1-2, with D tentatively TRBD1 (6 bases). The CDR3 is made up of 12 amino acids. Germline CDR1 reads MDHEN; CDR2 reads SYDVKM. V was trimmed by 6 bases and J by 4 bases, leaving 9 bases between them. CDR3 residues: CASSLGGYGYTF. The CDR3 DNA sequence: TGTGCCAGCAGCTTAGGGGGCTATGGCTACACCTTC.

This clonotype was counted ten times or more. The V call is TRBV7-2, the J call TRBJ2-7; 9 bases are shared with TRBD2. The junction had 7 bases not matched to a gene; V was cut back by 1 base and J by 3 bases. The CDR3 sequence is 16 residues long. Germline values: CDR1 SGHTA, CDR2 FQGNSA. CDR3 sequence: CASSLGGGGLRYEQYF. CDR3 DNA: TGTGCCAGCAGCTTAGGCGGGGGGGGACTGCGCTACGAGCAGTACTTC.

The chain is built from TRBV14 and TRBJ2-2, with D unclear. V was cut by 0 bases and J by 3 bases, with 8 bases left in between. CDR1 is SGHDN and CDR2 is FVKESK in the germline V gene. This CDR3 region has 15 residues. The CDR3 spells CASSQEEGYTGELFF. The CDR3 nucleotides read TGTGCCAGCAGCCAAGAGGAAGGTTACACCGGGGAGCTGTTTTTT.

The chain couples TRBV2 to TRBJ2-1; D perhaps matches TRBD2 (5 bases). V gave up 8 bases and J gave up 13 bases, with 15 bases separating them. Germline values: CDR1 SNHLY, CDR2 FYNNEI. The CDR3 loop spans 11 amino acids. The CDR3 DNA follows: TGTGCCAGCCCGGGGAGTAGCTTCCAGTTCTTC. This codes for CASPGSSFQFF.

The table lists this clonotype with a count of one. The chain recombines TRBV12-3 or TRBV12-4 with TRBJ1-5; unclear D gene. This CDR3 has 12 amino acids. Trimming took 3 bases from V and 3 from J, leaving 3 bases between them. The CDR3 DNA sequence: TGTGCCAGCAGTTTTTTCAATCAGCCCCAGCATTTT. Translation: CASSFFNQPQHF.

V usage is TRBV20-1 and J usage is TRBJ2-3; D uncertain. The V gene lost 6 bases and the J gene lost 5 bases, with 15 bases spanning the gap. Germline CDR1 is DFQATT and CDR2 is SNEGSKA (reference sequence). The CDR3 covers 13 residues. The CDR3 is CSALADPGDTQYF. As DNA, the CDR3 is TGCAGTGCCCTTGCCGACCCGGGAGATACGCAGTATTTT.

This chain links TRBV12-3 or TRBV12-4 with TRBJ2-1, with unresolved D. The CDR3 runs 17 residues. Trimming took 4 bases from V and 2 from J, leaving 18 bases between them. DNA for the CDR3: TGTGCCAGCAGTTCGTCCCTGAGCCTGAACCCCTACAATGAGCAGTTCTTC. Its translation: CASSSSLSLNPYNEQFF.

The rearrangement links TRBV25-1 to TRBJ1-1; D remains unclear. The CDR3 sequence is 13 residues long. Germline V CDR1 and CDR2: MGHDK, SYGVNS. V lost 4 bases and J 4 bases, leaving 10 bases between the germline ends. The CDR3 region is CASSGTKGTEAFF. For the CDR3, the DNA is TGTGCCAGCAGTGGGACCAAGGGCACTGAAGCTTTCTTT.

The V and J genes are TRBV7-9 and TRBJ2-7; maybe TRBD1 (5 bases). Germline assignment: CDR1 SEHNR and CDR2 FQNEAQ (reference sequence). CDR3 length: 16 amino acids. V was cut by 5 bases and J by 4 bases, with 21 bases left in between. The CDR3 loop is CASSLGHAPLFYEQYV. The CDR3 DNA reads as TGTGCCAGCAGCCTTGGACACGCACCGCTTTTTTACGAGCAGTACGTC.

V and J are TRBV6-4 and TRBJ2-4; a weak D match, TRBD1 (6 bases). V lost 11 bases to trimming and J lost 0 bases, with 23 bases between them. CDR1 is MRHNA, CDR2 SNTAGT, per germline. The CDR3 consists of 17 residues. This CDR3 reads CAGTKLQAVLAKNIQYF. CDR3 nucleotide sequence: TGTGCCGGGACAAAACTGCAAGCCGTCTTAGCCAAAAACATTCAGTACTTC.

In DNA form, the CDR3 reads TGCGCCAGCAGCTTGGGGGCCGGGACAGGGCCCACGGGAGGCTACAATGAGCAGTTCTTC. Translated: CASSLGAGTGPTGGYNEQFF. The genes are TRBV5-1 and TRBJ2-1; TRBD1 agrees at 9 bases. The CDR3 is 20 amino acids. Unmatched junction bases numbered 16, after V lost 0 bases and J lost 3 bases. Germline assignment: CDR1 SGHRS and CDR2 YFSETQ.

DNA of the CDR3: TGTGCCAGCAGTTACGGAGACAGGCGCACTGAAGCTTTCTTT. Its translation: CASSYGDRRTEAFF. The chain uses TRBV6-2 or TRBV6-3 and TRBJ1-1, with D tentatively TRBD1 (6 bases). Looked up from germline, CDR1 is MNHEY and CDR2 is SVGEGT. This CDR3 is 14 amino acids long. Trimming left V 2 bases short and J 4 bases short, with 11 bases between.